Below, 12 T cell receptor beta chains from the same sample are listed, as sequenced in a study of T cells in Graves' hyperthyroidism and ophthalmopathy. Amplified TCR beta CDR3 regions came from RNA transcripts. The HTBI primer set drove a first-round RT-PCR of the TCR CDR3. TCRdb itself ran the multiplex PCR reads through MiXCR, one entry per CDR3 protein. Of around 700,000 distinct CDR3 sequences listed, around 20% were seen once; the top ten hold approximately 15%. Material for sequencing was blood. These receptors all come from a woman between 50 and 59 years old with Graves' hyperthyroidism that later progressed to Graves' ophthalmopathy.

The rearrangement links TRBV6-2 or TRBV6-3 to TRBJ1-3; D perhaps matches TRBD1 (6 bases). CDR1 is MNHEY and CDR2 is SVGEGT in the germline V gene. Trimming pared 7 bases from V and 0 bases from J, leaving 13 bases between. This CDR3 comprises 15 residues. The CDR3 region is CASTTTGFSGNTIYF. DNA of the CDR3: TGTGCCAGCACCACAACAGGGTTCTCTGGAAACACCATATATTTT.

The chain links TRBV5-1 to TRBJ1-5; weak D call: TRBD1 (6 bases). This CDR3 is 16 amino acids long. V was trimmed by 4 bases and J by 5 bases, leaving 19 bases between them. Germline CDR1 is SGHRS and CDR2 is YFSETQ. The CDR3, as DNA: TGCGCCAGCAGCCCCAACCCGCAGGGGTTGGATCAGCCCCAGCATTTT. Translation gives CASSPNPQGLDQPQHF.

The chain combines TRBV19 with TRBJ2-2, with D perhaps given as TRBD1 or TRBD2 (6 bases each). The ends were cut back, 3 bases at V and 3 bases at J, with 14 bases in the middle. This CDR3 region has 16 residues. Germline CDR1 LNHDA, CDR2 SQIVND (reference sequence). The CDR3 bases are TGTGCCAGTAGTATTCGGGCCGGGGGCTACACCGGGGAGCTGTTTTTT. Translation: CASSIRAGGYTGELFF.

This clonotype was seen a few times. The V call is TRBV7-2, the J call TRBJ2-7, with D possibly being TRBD1 or TRBD2 (5 bases each). Between the trimmed V and J ends, which lost 2 bases and 0 bases, there was a span of 8 bases. The CDR3 covers 14 residues. CDR1 is SGHTA, CDR2 FQGNSA, per germline. The CDR3 region has the DNA TGTGCCAGCAGCTTAATGGGGGTCTCCTACGAGCAGTACTTC. Its protein product is CASSLMGVSYEQYF. The full variable domain, rest sourced from reference TRBV7-2 and TRBJ2-7, is GAGVSQSPSNKVTEKGKDVELRCDPISGHTALYWYRQSLGQGLEFLIYFQGNSAPDKSGLPSDRFSAERTGGSVSTLTIQRTQQEDSAVYLCASSLMGVSYEQYFGPGTRLTVT.

The table lists this clonotype with many counts. The chain is built from TRBV11-2 and TRBJ2-7, with 9 nucleotides matching TRBD2. Unmatched junction bases numbered 5, after V lost 0 bases and J lost 5 bases. The CDR3 has 15 residues. Germline V gives CDR1 SGHAT, CDR2 FQNNGV. The CDR3 is CASSLDRIAGDEQYF. The CDR3 coding sequence is TGTGCCAGCAGCTTAGATCGGATAGCGGGGGACGAGCAGTACTTC. Supplemented by reference TRBV11-2 and TRBJ2-7, the full variable domain reads EAGVAQSPRYKIIEKRQSVAFWCNPISGHATLYWYQQILGQGPKLLIQFQNNGVVDDSQLPKDRFSAERLKGVDSTLKIQPAKLEDSAVYLCASSLDRIAGDEQYFGPGTRLTVT.

The V call is TRBV6-1, the J call TRBJ2-3; tentatively, D is TRBD1 (6 bases). The J call may be wrong; the DNA end is better matched by TRBJ1-5. The CDR3 has 16 amino acids. Germline CDR1 and CDR2: MNHNS and SASEGT. CDR3 sequence: CASSEGLAGATDTQHF. In nucleotides, the CDR3 is TGTGCCAGCAGTGAGGGACTAGCGGGGGCCACAGATACGCAGCATTTT.

This clonotype was counted ten times or more. The chain is built from TRBV12-3 or TRBV12-4 and TRBJ2-2; D is uncertain. V gave up 5 bases and J gave up 6 bases, with 13 bases separating them. The CDR3 contains 14 residues. The CDR3 here is CASSKEGFAGELFF. In DNA form, the CDR3 reads TGTGCCAGCAGTAAGGAAGGGTTCGCCGGGGAGCTGTTTTTT.

This clonotype was seen ten or more times. The rearrangement links TRBV12-3 or TRBV12-4 to TRBJ2-7; tentative D call: TRBD1 (5 bases). The CDR3 has 16 amino acids. Trimming cost V 5 bases and J 2 bases, with 19 bases left between them. CDR3 region: CASSHSWGRLTYEQYF. DNA for the CDR3: TGTGCCAGCAGTCACTCTTGGGGCAGATTAACCTACGAGCAGTACTTC.

The chain joins TRBV20-1 to TRBJ1-1; D remains ambiguous. There are 13 residues in the CDR3. CDR1 is DFQATT, CDR2 SNEGSKA, per germline (reference sequence). Trimming removed 3 bases from V and 1 base from J, with 9 bases in between. The CDR3 nucleotides read TGCAGTGCTAGTAGACTGAGGAACACTGAAGCTTTCTTT. Amino acid sequence: CSASRLRNTEAFF.

This clonotype was recorded many times. This chain uses TRBV2 with TRBJ2-2; D uncertain. The V end lost 6 bases, the J end lost 6 bases, and 20 bases lay between the germline ends. The CDR3 sequence is 16 residues long. The germline V gene has CDR1 SNHLY and CDR2 FYNNEI. CDR3 sequence reads: CASRVNRASKSGELFF. Written as DNA, the CDR3 is TGTGCCAGCAGGGTAAACCGGGCCTCTAAGTCCGGGGAGCTGTTTTTT.

The sample holds many counts of this clonotype. The chain couples TRBV2 to TRBJ2-2; TRBD1 agrees at 10 bases. With 4 bases clipped from V and 5 bases from J, the junction kept 7 bases outside the gene matches. CDR1 is SNHLY, CDR2 FYNNEI, per germline. The CDR3 consists of 16 residues. The CDR3 DNA reads TGTGCCAGCAGTGCCGTCCGGGACAGGGGTACCGGGGAGCTGTTTTTT. This codes for CASSAVRDRGTGELFF.

This clonotype showed up just a few times. The chain uses TRBV5-1 and TRBJ2-5; 13 positions agree with TRBD2. V dropped 4 bases and J dropped 5; count of bases not matched to a gene: 5. Germline V gene sequence: CDR1 SGHRS, CDR2 YFSETQ. CDR3 length: 15 amino acids. As DNA, the CDR3 is TGCGCCAGCAGCCAGACTAGCGGGGGGCCTGAGACCCAGTACTTC. It codes for CASSQTSGGPETQYF.